Below, 30 T cell receptor beta chains from the same sample are listed, as sequenced in a study of shared clonotypes between healthy human individuals. Assay: immunoSEQ multiplex PCR; the TCRdb copy retains only in-frame clones and omits some. The data show approximately 620,000 clones, 97% seen once. Sequenced: naive CD4+ T cells sorted from blood. The subset is: CD45RA+ positively selected. The receptor set was obtained from a woman in her 30s in good health.

This clone was seen just once. The chain carries TRBV5-1 and TRBJ2-7; D may be TRBD2 (6 bases). CDR3 size: 14 residues. With 4 bases removed from V and 4 bases from J, the gap between germline ends came to 15 bases. Germline V CDR1 and CDR2: SGHRS, YFSETQ. The CDR3 coding sequence is TGCGCCAGCAGCCTCCGGACTAAGGAGTACGAGCAGTACTTC. Translating gives CASSLRTKEYEQYF.

The V and J genes are TRBV5-4 and TRBJ2-1; 13 nucleotides align to TRBD2. The CDR3 runs 15 residues. V dropped 6 bases and J dropped 7; count of bases not matched to a gene: 7. Looked up from germline, CDR1 is SGHNT and CDR2 is YYREEE (reference sequence). The CDR3 here is CASNSRLAGGNEQFF. Written as DNA, the CDR3 is TGTGCCAGCAACTCAAGACTAGCGGGAGGTAATGAGCAGTTCTTC.

This clone was counted once. The chain recombines TRBV29-1 with TRBJ2-7; 9 bases line up with TRBD1. The CDR3 length is 12 residues. Germline CDR1 is SQVTM and CDR2 is ANQGSEA. After removal of 6 bases from V and 5 bases from J, the junction contained 5 bases not matched to a gene. CDR3 coding DNA: TGCAGCGTAAGACAGGGGGGGCACGAGCAGTACTTC. Protein: CSVRQGGHEQYF.

This chain uses TRBV5-8 with TRBJ2-3, with D uncertain. Germline-derived CDR1 and CDR2 are SGHTS and YDEGEE. Trimming removed 4 bases at V and 1 base at J, with 22 bases between. The CDR3 is 18 residues long. CDR3 bases: TGTGCCAGCAGCCTCTCGATAGAACTACTTATCCGCACAGATACGCAGTATTTT. As protein: CASSLSIELLIRTDTQYF.

The V gene is TRBV7-9, the J gene TRBJ2-5; no clear D. The CDR3 totals 12 residues. V lost 3 bases and J lost 2, with 4 bases in between. Germline V gene sequence: CDR1 SEHNR, CDR2 FQNEAQ (reference sequence). For the CDR3, the DNA is TGTGCCAGCAGCTTCAAACAAGAGACCCAGTACTTC. The encoded protein is CASSFKQETQYF.

The chain uses TRBV6-5 and TRBJ1-1, with 9 positions matching TRBD1. The germline V gene has CDR1 MNHEY and CDR2 SVGAGI. Trimming cost V 4 bases and J 5 bases; bases outside gene matches: 5. The CDR3 has 14 amino acids. CDR3 in amino acids: CASSSGTGQTEAFF. DNA for the CDR3: TGTGCCAGCAGTTCCGGGACAGGGCAGACTGAAGCTTTCTTT.

This chain joins TRBV7-2 and TRBJ2-7, with TRBD2 matching over 9 bases. Germline-derived CDR1 and CDR2 are SGHTA and FQGNSA. The V gene end was trimmed by 6 bases and the J gene end by 1 base; junction bases not matched to a gene: 7. This CDR3 contains 15 residues. The CDR3 spells CASRPSTSGSYEQYF. CDR3 coding DNA: TGTGCCAGCAGACCCTCGACTAGCGGTTCCTACGAGCAGTACTTC.

The genes are TRBV2 and TRBJ1-6, with D possibly matching TRBD1 (6 bases). This CDR3 contains 13 residues. The germline gives CDR1 SNHLY, CDR2 FYNNEI. Trimming removed 4 bases from V and 13 bases from J, with 14 bases in between. The CDR3 loop reads CASSGQVEPPLHF. DNA for the CDR3: TGTGCCAGCAGTGGACAGGTTGAACCCCCCCTCCACTTT.

This chain joins TRBV5-1 and TRBJ2-7; 9 nucleotides align to TRBD2. Germline lookup yields CDR1 SGHRS and CDR2 YFSETQ. Trimming removed 5 bases from V and 7 bases from J; junction bases left unmatched: 10. The CDR3 has 14 residues. CDR3 in DNA: TGCGCCAGCAGGCGGCCGGGACTAGCAGGGGAGCAGTACTTC. Translating gives CASRRPGLAGEQYF.

The chain uses TRBV28 and TRBJ2-1; 12 positions agree with TRBD2. Germline V gene lookup returns CDR1 MDHEN and CDR2 SYDVKM. The ends lost 3 bases at V and 4 bases at J; junction bases unmatched: 22. There are 22 residues in the CDR3. The CDR3 DNA reads as TGTGCCAGCAGTTTCCCCGCCTCTAGCGGGAGGGGCCCCCAGTGGGATTACAATGAGCAGTTCTTC. Translating it yields CASSFPASSGRGPQWDYNEQFF. Full variable domain (outside the CDR3, taken from reference TRBV28 and TRBJ2-1): DVKVTQSSRYLVKRTGEKVFLECVQDMDHENMFWYRQDPGLGLRLIYFSYDVKMKEKGDIPEGYSVSREKKERFSLILESASTNQTSMYLCASSFPASSGRGPQWDYNEQFFGPGTRLTVL.

This chain connects TRBV6-6 to TRBJ1-1; 7 bases are shared with TRBD1. The CDR3 loop spans 13 amino acids. V trimming: 2 bases; J trimming: 6 bases; junction bases outside the gene matches: 3. Germline V lookup: CDR1 MNHNY, CDR2 SVGAGI (reference sequence). CDR3 nucleotide sequence: TGTGCCAGCAGTTACCAAGGGGGCTCTGAAGCTTTCTTT. Translating gives CASSYQGGSEAFF.

This chain connects TRBV19 to TRBJ2-6; TRBD1 matches at 8 bases. This CDR3 spans 17 amino acids. Germline CDR1 LNHDA, CDR2 SQIVND (reference sequence). V shed 5 bases and J 0 bases; nucleotides not matched to a gene: 6. CDR3 sequence: CASSSGTGVSGANVLTF. CDR3 DNA sequence: TGTGCCAGTAGTTCAGGGACAGGCGTCTCTGGGGCCAACGTCCTGACTTTC.

This chain links TRBV7-2 with TRBJ2-4, with D unclear. Trimming cost V 3 bases and J 0 bases, with 9 bases left between them. Germline CDR1 and CDR2: SGHTA and FQGNSA. This CDR3 has 15 residues. The CDR3 nucleotides read TGTGCCAGCAGCTTGGGTATGCTAGCCAAAAACATTCAGTACTTC. Protein sequence: CASSLGMLAKNIQYF.

The rearrangement links TRBV5-6 to TRBJ2-1, with TRBD2 matching over 12 bases. Germline trimming cut 5 bases from V and 4 bases from J; bases unmatched to any gene: 10. The CDR3 has 17 residues. The germline gives CDR1 SGHDT, CDR2 YYEEEE. DNA of the CDR3: TGTGCCAGCAGACCGGGACTAGCGGGCGGGAGATACAATGAGCAGTTCTTC. This codes for CASRPGLAGGRYNEQFF.

The rearrangement joins TRBV19 to TRBJ1-1, with D uncertain. Between the trimmed V and J ends, which lost 3 bases and 2 bases, there was a span of 16 bases. The CDR3 has 16 amino acids. The V gene's germline CDR1 is LNHDA and CDR2 SQIVND (reference sequence). The CDR3 DNA reads TGTGCCAGTAGTATCACCGGGGATGGGTTTAACACTGAAGCTTTCTTT. It is translated as CASSITGDGFNTEAFF.

The gene calls are TRBV9 and TRBJ2-5, with a weak D call TRBD2 (6 bases). This CDR3 has 17 amino acids. V lost 3 bases to trimming and J lost 2 bases, with 20 bases between them. Germline loops: CDR1 SGDLS, CDR2 YYNGEE. CDR3 nucleotides: TGTGCCAGCAGCGCCCAAGGCCCGCTAGCGACACAAGAGACCCAGTACTTC. As protein: CASSAQGPLATQETQYF.

The chain links TRBV28 to TRBJ1-5, with D perhaps TRBD1 (6 bases). The V gene lost 3 bases and the J gene lost 1 base, with 10 bases spanning the gap. Germline V gene sequence: CDR1 MDHEN, CDR2 SYDVKM. This CDR3 is built from 15 residues. Here the CDR3 reads CASSFRGPSNQPQHF. In DNA, the CDR3 is TGTGCCAGCAGTTTCCGGGGGCCCAGCAATCAGCCCCAGCATTTT. Based on the CDR3 plus reference TRBV28 and TRBJ1-5, the full variable domain is DVKVTQSSRYLVKRTGEKVFLECVQDMDHENMFWYRQDPGLGLRLIYFSYDVKMKEKGDIPEGYSVSREKKERFSLILESASTNQTSMYLCASSFRGPSNQPQHFGDGTRLSIL.

This clone showed up just once. Additional DNA sequences in this sample encode the identical CDR3. V usage is TRBV28 and J usage is TRBJ1-4; a possible D gene is TRBD1 (5 bases). V was cut by 3 bases and J by 2 bases, with 10 bases left in between. The CDR3 is 15 amino acids. Germline assignment: CDR1 MDHEN and CDR2 SYDVKM. The CDR3 region has the DNA TGTGCCAGCAGTTTGGGGGGTGGCACTAATGAAAAACTGTTTTTT. It encodes CASSLGGGTNEKLFF.

The DNA for the CDR3 is TGTGCCAGCAGCCTAGGACAGGGGTTAGGTCGTTTGGGCTACACCTTC. It yields the protein CASSLGQGLGRLGYTF. The genes are TRBV28 and TRBJ1-2, with 9 bases identical to TRBD1. V lost 6 bases to trimming and J lost 8 bases; unmatched junction nucleotides: 16. The CDR3 is 16 amino acids. Germline CDR1 MDHEN, CDR2 SYDVKM.

The chain links TRBV29-1 to TRBJ1-1; D is unresolved. V shed 6 bases and J shed 4 bases, with 12 bases lying between them. Germline assignment: CDR1 SQVTM and CDR2 ANQGSEA. This CDR3 comprises 12 residues. The CDR3 coding sequence is TGCAGCGTCCTTAGGGTCGCCACTGAAGCTTTCTTT. It translates to CSVLRVATEAFF. Variable domain in full (rest from reference TRBV29-1 and TRBJ1-1): SAVISQKPSRDICQRGTSLTIQCQVDSQVTMMFWYRQQPGQSLTLIATANQGSEATYESGFVIDKFPISRPNLTFSTLTVSNMSPEDSSIYLCSVLRVATEAFFGQGTRLTVV.

V usage is TRBV15 and J usage is TRBJ1-2, with unresolved D. The germline gives CDR1 LNHNV, CDR2 YYDKDF (reference sequence). CDR3 length: 15 amino acids. V lost 3 bases to trimming and J lost 4 bases, with 15 bases between them. The CDR3 loop reads CATSSDGLTPYGYTF. The CDR3 DNA reads as TGTGCCACCAGCAGTGACGGGCTAACCCCCTATGGCTACACCTTC.

J is TRBJ1-1 and V is TRBV6-5, with D maybe TRBD1 (5 bases). From germline, CDR1 is MNHEY and CDR2 SVGAGI. The length of the CDR3 is 14 residues. Trimming stripped 7 bases from V and 0 bases from J, with 12 bases between. The CDR3 DNA follows: TGTGCCAGCACCCCAGACAGATTGAACACTGAAGCTTTCTTT. Translating gives CASTPDRLNTEAFF.

This clone was recorded only once. This chain links TRBV9 with TRBJ2-5; 8 bases are a match to TRBD2. The trim removed 4 bases at V and 4 bases at J, leaving 12 bases unmatched. Germline loops: CDR1 SGDLS, CDR2 YYNGEE. The CDR3 is made up of 16 amino acids. The CDR3 protein is CASSPSGRPSPETQYF. CDR3 in DNA: TGTGCCAGCAGCCCCAGCGGGAGACCCTCCCCAGAGACCCAGTACTTC.

This chain uses TRBV18 with TRBJ2-7; 7 nucleotides line up with TRBD1. CDR1 and CDR2 from the germline V gene are KGHSH and LQKENI. This CDR3 has 14 residues. Germline trimming cut 1 base from V and 3 bases from J; bases unmatched to any gene: 3. The CDR3 nucleotides are TGTGCCAGCTCACCACAGGGACAGAACTACGAGCAGTACTTC. Translation gives CASSPQGQNYEQYF.

V and J are TRBV5-1 and TRBJ1-1; D not certain. Germline V lookup: CDR1 SGHRS, CDR2 YFSETQ. The germline V and J ends were trimmed by 2 bases and 4 bases, with 12 bases remaining between them. The CDR3 covers 14 residues. The CDR3 DNA sequence: TGCGCCAGCAGCTTACCCCTCTCGGGCACTGAAGCTTTCTTT. Encoded protein: CASSLPLSGTEAFF.

This chain connects TRBV6-1 to TRBJ2-2; D unclear. The CDR3 spans 14 residues. V lost 1 base to trimming and J lost 3 bases, with 6 bases between them. CDR1 and CDR2 from the germline V gene are MNHNS and SASEGT. The CDR3 loop is CASSEVSDTGELFF. The CDR3 DNA reads as TGTGCCAGCAGTGAAGTGTCGGACACCGGGGAGCTGTTTTTT.

The chain uses TRBV5-1 and TRBJ2-5; D gene uncertain. Trimming left V 3 bases short and J 5 bases short, with 11 bases between. CDR3 length: 13 amino acids. Germline assignment: CDR1 SGHRS and CDR2 YFSETQ. The CDR3 sequence is CASSSDSWETQYF. CDR3 in DNA: TGCGCCAGCAGCTCAGATTCCTGGGAGACCCAGTACTTC.

The rearrangement joins TRBV11-1 to TRBJ2-5; D possibly uses TRBD1 or TRBD2 (5 bases each). Near its end, the DNA agrees better with TRBJ2-7, so the J call may be wrong. CDR3 length equals 15 residues. Per germline, CDR1 SGHAT and CDR2 FQDESV (reference sequence). The CDR3: CASSSRWGKDYEQYF. The CDR3 bases are TGTGCCAGCAGCTCCCGTTGGGGGAAGGACTACGAGCAGTACTTC.

This chain links TRBV9 with TRBJ1-2, with a possible D match to TRBD1 (6 bases). The CDR3 runs 14 residues. CDR1 is SGDLS, CDR2 YYNGEE, per germline. Deletions cut 6 bases from V and 3 bases from J, with 15 bases between. DNA for the CDR3: TGTGCCAGCACCCCGAGGGGGGGGTACTATGGCTACACCTTC. Translated, it gives CASTPRGGYYGYTF.

This CDR3 reads CSVTPGQGRTQYF. The CDR3 nucleotides are TGCAGCGTTACCCCGGGACAGGGACGTACGCAGTATTTT. This chain joins TRBV29-1 and TRBJ2-3, with 9 bases that match TRBD1. Germline trimming cut 5 bases from V and 8 bases from J; bases unmatched to any gene: 8. The CDR3 extends over 13 amino acids. The V gene's germline CDR1 is SQVTM and CDR2 ANQGSEA.